This T cell receptor beta chain is drawn from a study of cytomegalovirus exposure and HLA in healthy donors. At sampling all donors were nominally healthy, likely with unrecorded immune exposures. 60 Vbeta and 13 Jbeta primers were used in PCR. The table came from immunoSEQ multiplex PCR; TCRdb's copy has only in-frame clones and leaves some out. The sample lists some 200,000 clones, about 80% seen once, with around 2.4% in the top ten. Germline values: CDR1 MDHEN, CDR2 SYDVKM. This CDR3 spans 15 amino acids. J gave up 2 bases and V 7 bases, and 11 bases lay outside the gene matches. The genes are TRBV28 and TRBJ2-7, with 7 bases matching TRBD1. The material sequenced was PBMCs. The clonotype comes from a young woman in good health and CMV-seronegative. The CDR3 loop reads CASTPTGPTTYEQYF. The CDR3 DNA is TGTGCCAGCACCCCGACAGGGCCCACTACCTACGAGCAGTACTTC.